A selection of T cell receptor beta chains follows, all from one sample in a study of cytomegalovirus exposure and HLA in healthy donors. Libraries were prepared by immunoSEQ multiplex PCR; TCRdb keeps only in-frame clonotypes and omits some of them. The sample shows fewer than 100,000 clones, 75% to 80% of them seen only once. Sequenced material: PBMCs. All receptors derive from a middle-aged woman in good health and CMV-seronegative. The CDR3 runs from the conserved cysteine through the conserved F or W. The D gene is left open where the match is weak. Rows give clone size only sometimes, using once, few, many, or a class for an expanded clone.

CASSQENSGEYGYTF,TGTGCCAGCAGCCAAGAGAACTCCGGAGAGTATGGCTACACCTTC,TRBJ1-2,TRBV4-2,.,.
CSVEDQTGTTYEQYF,TGCAGCGTTGAAGATCAGACCGGGACAACCTACGAGCAGTACTTC,TRBJ2-7,TRBV29-1,.,.
CASSPRQGDTEAFF,TGTGCCAGCAGCCCCCGACAGGGTGACACTGAAGCTTTCTTT,TRBJ1-1,TRBV7-8,TRBD1,.
CASSHGLGGDTEAFF,TGTGCCAGCAGCCACGGTTTGGGAGGGGACACTGAAGCTTTCTTT,TRBJ1-1,TRBV4-2,.,.
CASSSGTVNTGELFF,TGTGCCAGCTCGTCCGGGACAGTGAACACCGGGGAGCTGTTTTTT,TRBJ2-2,TRBV18,TRBD1,once
CASSSKTSTGYTF,TGTGCCAGCAGCTCGAAGACATCTACGGGCTACACCTTC,TRBJ1-2,TRBV11-1,.,.
CASSLDPGVNEQFF,TGTGCCAGCAGCTTAGACCCAGGGGTCAATGAGCAGTTCTTC,TRBJ2-1,TRBV7-2,.,few
CASSHVSTVNTEAFF,TGCGCCAGCAGCCACGTTTCGACAGTGAACACTGAAGCTTTCTTT,TRBJ1-1,TRBV4-1,.,.
CASRAGGRTNEKLFF,TGTGCCAGCAGGGCAGGGGGAAGAACTAATGAAAAACTGTTTTTT,TRBJ1-4,TRBV2,TRBD1,.
CASSPGQGPYGYTF,TGCGCCAGCAGCCCCGGGCAGGGTCCCTATGGCTACACCTTC,TRBJ1-2,TRBV4-3,.,.
CASSFHRDTGELFF,TGTGCCAGCAGTTTTCACAGGGACACCGGGGAGCTGTTTTTT,TRBJ2-2,TRBV28,.,.
CASSPGTSGGGETQYF,TGTGCCAGCAGTCCAGGGACTAGCGGGGGAGGGGAGACCCAGTACTTC,TRBJ2-5,TRBV5-4,TRBD2,once
CASSEPQGSGNTIYF,TGTGCCAGCAGTGAACCTCAGGGTTCTGGAAACACCATATATTTT,TRBJ1-3,TRBV2,.,.
CASSKVVLASRVGYGYTF,TGTGCCAGCAGCAAAGTAGTCTTGGCCAGCCGGGTTGGCTATGGCTACACCTTC,TRBJ1-2,TRBV21-1,.,.
CASSGLAGGSTGELFF,TGTGCCAGCTCGGGACTAGCGGGGGGGTCCACCGGGGAGCTGTTTTTT,TRBJ2-2,TRBV19,TRBD2,few
CASSLDWNTEAFF,TGTGCCAGCAGCTTGGACTGGAACACTGAAGCTTTCTTT,TRBJ1-1,TRBV2,.,.
CASSLQGVAGELFF,TGCGCCAGCAGCTTACAGGGGGTGGCCGGGGAGCTGTTTTTT,TRBJ2-2,TRBV5-1,TRBD1,.
CASSDGRAEKLFF,TGTGCCAGCAGTGATGGCAGGGCTGAAAAACTGTTTTTT,TRBJ1-4,TRBV6-1,.,few
CASSQELEQFF,TGTGCCAGCAGCCAAGAACTTGAGCAGTTCTTC,TRBJ2-1,TRBV4-2,.,.
CATSRAGQYQETQYF,TGTGCCACCAGCAGAGCGGGTCAGTACCAAGAGACCCAGTACTTC,TRBJ2-5,TRBV15,.,.
CASSPTGDRWEFF,TGTGCCAGCTCACCAACGGGCGACAGGTGGGAGTTCTTC,TRBJ2-1,TRBV18,.,once
CASSGEAGDLDTQYF,TGTGCCAGCAGTGGTGAAGCGGGGGATCTAGATACGCAGTATTTT,TRBJ2-3,TRBV6-1,TRBD2,.